This TCR beta chain was sequenced during a study of cytomegalovirus exposure and HLA in healthy donors. Study-wide results and limits: Researchers left out some V segments, among them TRBV6-2 and TRBV6-3, as indistinguishable. Previous analysis showed most TCR beta V segments were productive about 87% or about 30% of the time. An analysis that was carried out later associated approximately 15,000 TCR beta sequences with HLA alleles at 0.05 false discovery rate.

Turning to this clone: Antigen: not known.

There are 15 residues in the CDR3. The V segment lost 5 bases and the J segment 10 bases; nucleotides outside the gene matches: 12. Germline CDR1 is SGHTA and CDR2 is FQGNSA. PCR primers comprised 60 Vbeta and 13 Jbeta primers. Produced via immunoSEQ multiplex PCR; TCRdb's table is partial and in-frame only. Here the sample spans 150,000 or so clones, about three quarters being singletons. The V call is TRBV7-2, the J call TRBJ2-1; 9 positions match TRBD2. The clonotype was recovered from a man aged 40-55 years in good health and CMV-seropositive. The material sequenced was PBMCs. In DNA form, the CDR3 reads TGTGCCAGCAGCCAACGTGTGCGGGAGGGGGGCGAGCAGTTCTTC. Translated, it gives CASSQRVREGGEQFF.